Each of the 16 T cell receptor beta chains below was sequenced from the same sample in a study of regulatory T cells in long-lasting Graves disease. Specified time point: persistent/refractory GD, antithyroid drugs over 5 years with positive TRAb. Following extraction of RNA from PBMCs, that RNA was used to make the TCR library. Construction of TCR beta libraries relied on iRepertoire HTBI primers and on Arm-PCR targeting CDR3 regions. Each CDR3 protein gets one entry after TCRdb re-called the multiplex PCR reads with MiXCR. Found here are about 470,000 distinct CDR3 sequences, roughly 21% of them singletons; the top ten hold roughly 6.9%. The source was peripheral blood mononuclear cells (PBMCs), collected when the disease was refractory, from a patient treated with antithyroid drugs. The origin of the receptors is a female donor with Graves disease.

Comment on this clonotype: A read error may explain this, as a much larger clone is one base away. The V and J genes are TRBV19 and TRBJ1-1; D gene ambiguous. CDR1 is LNHDA and CDR2 is SQIVND in the germline V gene (reference sequence). V dropped 6 bases and J dropped 1 base, with 15 bases sitting between them. The CDR3 is 15 residues long. CDR3 sequence (DNA): TGTGCCAGTAGCGTCTATATAGCCTCGAACACTGAAGCTTTCTTT. Protein: CASSVYIASNTEAFF. The full variable domain, completed using reference TRBV19 and TRBJ1-1, is DGGITQSPKYLFRKEGQNVTLSCEQNLNHDAMYWYRQDPGQGLRLIYYSQIVNDFQKGDIAEGYSVSREKKESFPLTVTSAQKNPTAFYLCASSVYIASNTEAFFGQGTRLTVV.

The chain carries TRBV20-1 and TRBJ2-2; 7 bases are shared with TRBD2. The length of the CDR3 is 15 residues. V shed 6 bases, J shed 6 bases, and the junction held 13 bases outside the gene matches. The germline V gene encodes CDR1 DFQATT and CDR2 SNEGSKA (reference sequence). CDR3 coding DNA: TGCAGTGCCGCGACTAGCTCTAATATCGCCGGGGAGCTGTTTTTT. Translated, it gives CSAATSSNIAGELFF.

The chain joins TRBV5-1 to TRBJ2-7; D not resolved. CDR3 size: 15 residues. Germline V lookup: CDR1 SGHRS, CDR2 YFSETQ. V lost 0 bases and J lost 0, with 10 bases in between. The CDR3 bases are TGCGCCAGCAGCTTGGCTGACCAAGCCTCCTACGAGCAGTACTTC. Translation: CASSLADQASYEQYF.

The V call is TRBV11-1, the J call TRBJ1-2; no firm D call. The CDR3 spans 14 residues. CDR1 is SGHAT and CDR2 is FQDESV in the germline V gene (reference sequence). Trimming left V 1 base short and J 5 bases short, with 11 bases between. CDR3 sequence: CASSLDQEIYGYTF. For the CDR3, the DNA is TGTGCCAGCAGCTTAGACCAGGAAATATATGGCTACACCTTC.

Ten or more counts support this clonotype. V usage is TRBV12-3 or TRBV12-4 and J usage is TRBJ1-1; D is unresolved. CDR3 length: 14 amino acids. V was trimmed by 3 bases and J by 1 base, leaving 9 bases between them. The DNA for the CDR3 is TGTGCCAGCAGTTTTGGGGAAGGGAACACTGAAGCTTTCTTT. Amino acids: CASSFGEGNTEAFF.

The J gene is TRBJ2-2, the V gene TRBV3-1; TRBD2 agrees at 10 bases. This CDR3 contains 15 residues. J gave up 7 bases and V 4 bases, and 6 bases lay outside the gene matches. Germline V CDR1 and CDR2: LGHDT, YNNKEL (reference sequence). CDR3 sequence reads: CASSPSGRSGGELFF. In DNA, the CDR3 is TGTGCCAGCAGCCCTAGCGGGAGATCAGGCGGGGAGCTGTTTTTT.

The table lists this clonotype with many counts. The CDR3 DNA reads as TGTGCCAGCAGCCCCCCGGTGGGGAGGTTGGGCGAGCAGTACTTC. Protein product: CASSPPVGRLGEQYF. This sequence joins TRBV7-8 and TRBJ2-7; D is perhaps TRBD2 (6 bases). CDR1 SGHVS and CDR2 FQNEAQ come from the germline V gene. Trimming left V 5 bases short and J 6 bases short, with 20 bases between. This CDR3 has 15 amino acids. Using reference TRBV7-8 and TRBJ2-7 for the parts outside the CDR3, the full variable domain is GAGVSQSPRYKVAKRGQDVALRCDPISGHVSLFWYQQALGQGPEFLTYFQNEAQLDKSGLPSDRFFAERPEGSVSTLKIQRTQQEDSAVYLCASSPPVGRLGEQYFGPGTRLTVT.

The CDR3 DNA sequence: TGTGCCATCAGTGAGGCAGTTGGGGGACCTCGGGGACCCCTCCACTTT. It yields the protein CAISEAVGGPRGPLHF. V usage is TRBV10-3 and J usage is TRBJ1-6; D may be TRBD1 (5 bases). Trimming stripped 2 bases from V and 12 bases from J, with 20 bases between. The germline CDR1 and CDR2 sequences are ENHRY and SYGVKD. CDR3 length: 16 residues.

The V gene is TRBV19, the J gene TRBJ1-6; possibly TRBD1 for D (6 bases). CDR1 LNHDA and CDR2 SQIVND come from the germline V gene (reference sequence). The CDR3 has 14 residues. V gave up 3 bases and J gave up 7 bases, with 10 bases separating them. The CDR3 reads CASSIQGKNSPLHF. The CDR3 coding sequence is TGTGCCAGTAGTATCCAGGGGAAAAATTCACCCCTCCACTTT. Full variable domain (missing parts from reference TRBV19 and TRBJ1-6): DGGITQSPKYLFRKEGQNVTLSCEQNLNHDAMYWYRQDPGQGLRLIYYSQIVNDFQKGDIAEGYSVSREKKESFPLTVTSAQKNPTAFYLCASSIQGKNSPLHFGNGTRLTVT.

The gene calls are TRBV7-3 and TRBJ1-2; 8 bases are a match to TRBD1. The CDR3 runs to 16 residues. With 5 bases clipped from V and 8 bases from J, the junction kept 16 bases outside the gene matches. CDR1 SGHTA and CDR2 FQGTGA come from the germline V gene. CDR3 sequence (DNA): TGTGCCAGCAGCCTCGGGACAGGCAAGACTCCTCGAGGCTACACCTTC. Protein: CASSLGTGKTPRGYTF.

This clonotype was detected only a few times. The rearrangement uses TRBV3-1 and TRBJ1-4, with D uncertain. Germline CDR1 is LGHDT and CDR2 is YNNKEL (reference sequence). V was cut by 3 bases and J by 12 bases, with 17 bases left in between. CDR3 length: 14 residues. CDR3 in DNA: TGTGCCAGCAGCCAGCACCTGGGCGCAAGGGAACTGTTTTTT. Translated: CASSQHLGARELFF.

The V call is TRBV7-2, the J call TRBJ1-6; D gene unclear. V was cut by 6 bases and J by 10 bases, with 22 bases left in between. The CDR3 contains 16 residues. Germline V lookup: CDR1 SGHTA, CDR2 FQGNSA. The CDR3 nucleotides read TGTGCCAGCAGTTCCACCTCAAGGGTCCAGGTGTCACCCCTCCACTTT. Translated, it gives CASSSTSRVQVSPLHF.

The rearrangement uses TRBV20-1 and TRBJ2-5, with D possibly called TRBD1 or TRBD2 (5 bases each). There are 12 residues in the CDR3. The germline gives CDR1 DFQATT, CDR2 SNEGSKA (reference sequence). V lost 6 bases and J lost 5, with 13 bases in between. The CDR3 is CSARRGAETQYF. CDR3 nucleotides: TGCAGTGCGAGACGGGGCGCGGAGACCCAGTACTTC.

The chain couples TRBV20-1 to TRBJ1-6; TRBD1 is a possible D gene (5 bases). Germline V CDR1 and CDR2: DFQATT, SNEGSKA (reference sequence). The CDR3 runs 14 residues. V was clipped by 7 bases and J by 3 bases, with 13 bases between them. The CDR3 reads CSVTGRDYNSPLHF. The DNA of the CDR3 is TGCAGTGTAACGGGCAGGGACTATAATTCACCCCTCCACTTT.

This clonotype turned up a few times. The chain has TRBV5-1 and TRBJ1-1; D perhaps matches TRBD1 (5 bases). Germline V lookup: CDR1 SGHRS, CDR2 YFSETQ. V lost 0 bases, J lost 4 bases, and 13 bases lay in between. The CDR3 runs 15 residues. The CDR3 DNA reads TGCGCCAGCAGCTTGGGTACTTCGGGGACCACTGAAGCTTTCTTT. Translating it yields CASSLGTSGTTEAFF.

This clonotype occurred many times. The chain joins TRBV28 to TRBJ2-7; D tentatively reads TRBD1 or TRBD2 (5 bases each). V was trimmed by 9 bases and J by 2 bases, leaving 17 bases between them. CDR1 and CDR2 (germline): MDHEN, SYDVKM. This CDR3 comprises 14 residues. The chain's CDR3 is CASRGRGSAYEQYF. The CDR3 bases are TGTGCCAGTCGGGGACGTGGGAGCGCCTACGAGCAGTACTTC.